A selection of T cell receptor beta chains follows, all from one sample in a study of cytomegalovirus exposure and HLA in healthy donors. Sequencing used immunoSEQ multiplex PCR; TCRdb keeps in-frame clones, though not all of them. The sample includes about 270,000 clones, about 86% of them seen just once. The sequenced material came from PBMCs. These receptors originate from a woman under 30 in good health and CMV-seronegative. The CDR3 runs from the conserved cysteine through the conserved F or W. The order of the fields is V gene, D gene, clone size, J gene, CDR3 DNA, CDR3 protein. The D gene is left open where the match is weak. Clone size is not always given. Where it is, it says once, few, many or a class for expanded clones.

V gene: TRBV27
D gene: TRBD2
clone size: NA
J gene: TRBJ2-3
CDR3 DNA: TGTGCCAGCAGTTCGGGGGGGGATACGCAGTATTTT
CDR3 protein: CASSSGGDTQYF

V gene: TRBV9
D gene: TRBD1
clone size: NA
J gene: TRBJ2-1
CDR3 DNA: TGTGCCAGCAGCGTACAGGGGGCCTCCTACAATGAGCAGTTCTTC
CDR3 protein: CASSVQGASYNEQFF

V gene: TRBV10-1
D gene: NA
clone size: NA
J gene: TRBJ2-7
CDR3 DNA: TGCGCCAGCAGCAGACAGGATTCAGGCGAGCAGTACTTC
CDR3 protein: CASSRQDSGEQYF

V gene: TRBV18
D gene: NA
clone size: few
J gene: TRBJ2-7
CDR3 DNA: TGTGCCAGCTCACCACTTGGGCCCTCCTACGAGCAGTACTTC
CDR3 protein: CASSPLGPSYEQYF

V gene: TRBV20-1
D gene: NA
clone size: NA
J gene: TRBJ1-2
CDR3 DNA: TGCGGTCTACGCATTAACTATGGCTACACCTTC
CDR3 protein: CGLRINYGYTF

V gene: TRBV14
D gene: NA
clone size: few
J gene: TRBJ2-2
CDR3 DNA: TGTGCCAGCAGCCAAGCCGCAGGGGCCGGGGAGCTGTTTTTT
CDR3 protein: CASSQAAGAGELFF

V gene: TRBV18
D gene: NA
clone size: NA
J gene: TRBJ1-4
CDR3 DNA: TGTGCCAGCTCACCGAGCATTGAAGGGACAACCGCTTTT
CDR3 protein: CASSPSIEGTTAF

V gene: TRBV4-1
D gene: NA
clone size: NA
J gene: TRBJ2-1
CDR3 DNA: TGCGCCAGCAGCCAAGTCTCTTACAATGAGCAGTTCTTC
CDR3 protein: CASSQVSYNEQFF

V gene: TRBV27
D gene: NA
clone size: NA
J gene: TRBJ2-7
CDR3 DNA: TGTGCCAGCAGTTCCCTCCGACTGGGGGCCCCTTACGAGCAGTACTTC
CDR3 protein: CASSSLRLGAPYEQYF

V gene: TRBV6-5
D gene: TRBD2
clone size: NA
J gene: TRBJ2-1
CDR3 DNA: TGTGCCAGCAGTTCCCTAGCGGGAGGAAGGAATGAGCAGTTCTTC
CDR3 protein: CASSSLAGGRNEQFF

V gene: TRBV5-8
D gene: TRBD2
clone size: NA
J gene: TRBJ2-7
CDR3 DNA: TGTGCCAGCAGCTTGAGGGGACTAGCGGGAGGCGACTCCTACGAGCAGTACTTC
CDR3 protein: CASSLRGLAGGDSYEQYF

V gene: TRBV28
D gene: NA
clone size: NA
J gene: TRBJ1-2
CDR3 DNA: TGTGCCAGCAGTTTAGGGGGCGCAAGGAGCGCCTATGGCTACACCTTC
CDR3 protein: CASSLGGARSAYGYTF

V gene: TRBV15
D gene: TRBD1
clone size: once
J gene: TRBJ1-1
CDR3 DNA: TGTGCCACCAGCGGGGACAGGGTCACTGAAGCTTTCTTT
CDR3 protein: CATSGDRVTEAFF

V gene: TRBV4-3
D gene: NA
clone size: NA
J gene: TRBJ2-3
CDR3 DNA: TGCGCCAGCAGCCACCTTCCCCCCCGGGGGGATACGCAGTATTTT
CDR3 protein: CASSHLPPRGDTQYF

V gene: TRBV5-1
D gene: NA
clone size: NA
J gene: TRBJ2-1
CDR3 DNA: TGCGCCAGCAGCTACCCGGGACTGGAGTACAATGAGCAGTTCTTC
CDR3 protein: CASSYPGLEYNEQFF

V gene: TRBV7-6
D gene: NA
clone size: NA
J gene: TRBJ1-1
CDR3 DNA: TGTGCCAGCAGCTTAGCGCTGGCAACAGGAGAAGCTTTCTTT
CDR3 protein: CASSLALATGEAFF

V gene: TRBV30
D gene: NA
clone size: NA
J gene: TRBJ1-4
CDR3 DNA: TGTGCCTGGAGTGTAGTCGGGGGGCTGACAACTAATGAAAAACTGTTTTTT
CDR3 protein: CAWSVVGGLTTNEKLFF

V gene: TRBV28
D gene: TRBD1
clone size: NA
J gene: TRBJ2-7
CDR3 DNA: TGTGCCAGCAGCCCGGGACAGGGTTTTTACGAGCAGTACTTC
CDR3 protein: CASSPGQGFYEQYF

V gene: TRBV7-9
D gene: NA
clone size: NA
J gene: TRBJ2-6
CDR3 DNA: TGTGCCAGCTCACAGACCTCTGGGGCCAACGTCCTGACTTTC
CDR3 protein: CASSQTSGANVLTF

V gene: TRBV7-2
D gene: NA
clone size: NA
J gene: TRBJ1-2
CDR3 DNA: TGTGCCAGCAGCTTAGCGCTTGAGAGAGGCTACACCTTC
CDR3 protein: CASSLALERGYTF

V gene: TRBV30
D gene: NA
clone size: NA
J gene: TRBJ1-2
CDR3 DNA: TGTGCCTGCTACCTAACAGACAACTATGGCTACACCTTC
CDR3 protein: CACYLTDNYGYTF

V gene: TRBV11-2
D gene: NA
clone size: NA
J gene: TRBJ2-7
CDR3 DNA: TGTGCCAGCAGCTCTTGGGCGGGGCGACGCGAGCAGTACTTC
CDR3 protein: CASSSWAGRREQYF

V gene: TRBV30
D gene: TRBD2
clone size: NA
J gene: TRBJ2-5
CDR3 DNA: TGTGCCTGGAGTACGACTAGCGGGGAAGAGACCCAGTACTTC
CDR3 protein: CAWSTTSGEETQYF

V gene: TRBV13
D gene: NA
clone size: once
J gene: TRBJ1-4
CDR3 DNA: TGTGCCAGCAGCTTATACTTAGACAGGATAAATGAAAAACTGTTTTTT
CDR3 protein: CASSLYLDRINEKLFF

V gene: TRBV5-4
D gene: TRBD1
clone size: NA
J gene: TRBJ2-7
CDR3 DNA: TGTGCCAGCAGCGTCAAGCCGGGACAGGGGAGCTCCTACGAGCAGTACTTC
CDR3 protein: CASSVKPGQGSSYEQYF

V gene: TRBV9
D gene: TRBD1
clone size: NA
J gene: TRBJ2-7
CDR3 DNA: TGTGCCAGCAGCGGACGACCGGGACAGGGGGCTTACGAGCAGTACTTC
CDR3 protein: CASSGRPGQGAYEQYF

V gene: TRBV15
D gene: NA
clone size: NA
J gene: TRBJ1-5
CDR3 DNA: TGTGCCACCAGCAGAGAAGGACAGCTCAATCAGCCCCAGCATTTT
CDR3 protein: CATSREGQLNQPQHF

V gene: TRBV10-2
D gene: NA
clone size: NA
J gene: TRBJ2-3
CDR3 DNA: TGCGCCAGCAGATGGGACTCGAGTGAGTATTTT
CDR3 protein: CASRWDSSEYF

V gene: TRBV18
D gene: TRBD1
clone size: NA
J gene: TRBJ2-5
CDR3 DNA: TGTGCCAGCTCACCGCCGGGACAGCAAGAGACCCAGTACTTC
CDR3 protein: CASSPPGQQETQYF

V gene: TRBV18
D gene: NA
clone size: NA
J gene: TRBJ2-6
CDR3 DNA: TGTGCCAGCTCACCTTCGGTCTACTCTGGGGCCAACGTCCTGACTTTC
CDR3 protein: CASSPSVYSGANVLTF